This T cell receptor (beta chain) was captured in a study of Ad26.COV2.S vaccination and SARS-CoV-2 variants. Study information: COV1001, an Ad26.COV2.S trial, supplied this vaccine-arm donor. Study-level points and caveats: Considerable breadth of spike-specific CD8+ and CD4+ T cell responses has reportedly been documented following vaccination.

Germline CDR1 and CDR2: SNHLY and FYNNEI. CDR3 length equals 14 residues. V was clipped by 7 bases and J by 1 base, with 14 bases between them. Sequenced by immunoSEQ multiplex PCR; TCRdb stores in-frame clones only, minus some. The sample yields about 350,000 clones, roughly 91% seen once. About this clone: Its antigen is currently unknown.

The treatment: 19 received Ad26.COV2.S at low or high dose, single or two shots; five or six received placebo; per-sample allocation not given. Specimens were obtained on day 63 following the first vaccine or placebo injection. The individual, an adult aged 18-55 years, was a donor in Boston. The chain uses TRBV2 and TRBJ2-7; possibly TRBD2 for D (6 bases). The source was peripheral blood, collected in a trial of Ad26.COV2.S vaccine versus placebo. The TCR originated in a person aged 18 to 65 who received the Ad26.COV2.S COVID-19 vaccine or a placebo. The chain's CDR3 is CASKFSGTSYEQYF. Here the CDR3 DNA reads TGTGCCAGCAAATTTTCAGGGACTTCCTACGAGCAGTACTTC.